This entry lists 18 T cell receptor beta chains sequenced from one sample in a study of radiation and T cells in renal cell carcinoma. The table came from immunoSEQ multiplex PCR; TCRdb's copy has only in-frame clones and leaves some out. The sample has under 200,000 clones; about 88% are singletons. The time point here: blood 4 weeks post-SBRT, at nephrectomy. Treatment in this sample: 15 Gy SBRT to primary tumor, nephrectomy 4 weeks later. Sequenced material: blood, taken from a patient whose treatment included radiotherapy and nephrectomy. These receptors originate from a woman in her forties or fifties with renal cell carcinoma.

The rearrangement uses TRBV7-6 and TRBJ2-7; 8 bases align to TRBD2. This CDR3 is 16 amino acids long. Trimming cost V 4 bases and J 0 bases; bases outside gene matches: 8. Germline V gene lookup returns CDR1 SGHVS and CDR2 FNYEAQ. CDR3 loop: CASSSKSGGSSYEQYF. Written as DNA, the CDR3 is TGTGCCAGCAGCTCGAAAAGCGGGGGATCCTCCTACGAGCAGTACTTC.

The chain employs TRBV5-5 and TRBJ2-5; weak D call: TRBD2 (7 bases). The length of the CDR3 is 15 residues. V lost 5 bases to trimming and J lost 2 bases, with 16 bases between them. Germline CDR1 SGHKS, CDR2 YYEKEE (reference sequence). DNA of the CDR3: TGTGCCAGCAGTCCCTTAGGGGGGGAACAAGAGACCCAGTACTTC. Translated, it gives CASSPLGGEQETQYF.

The rearrangement joins TRBV5-1 to TRBJ2-7, with D perhaps matching TRBD1 (6 bases). The ends were cut back, 3 bases at V and 1 base at J, with 14 bases in the middle. The length of the CDR3 is 15 residues. Per the germline V gene, CDR1 is SGHRS and CDR2 is YFSETQ. In DNA, the CDR3 is TGCGCCAGCAGCTGGCAACAGGGAACGTCCTACGAGCAGTACTTC. It yields the protein CASSWQQGTSYEQYF.

V usage is TRBV5-8 and J usage is TRBJ2-1; TRBD2 matches 7 bases. The V gene end was trimmed by 5 bases and the J gene end by 1 base; junction bases not matched to a gene: 9. The length of the CDR3 is 16 residues. The V gene's germline CDR1 is SGHTS and CDR2 YDEGEE. CDR3 nucleotide sequence: TGTGCCAGCAGGCCCCGGTCGGGGGGTTCCTACAATGAGCAGTTCTTC. It translates to CASRPRSGGSYNEQFF.

The table lists this clone with a few counts. The chain uses TRBV9 and TRBJ2-7; D remains ambiguous. CDR1 is SGDLS and CDR2 is YYNGEE in the germline V gene. This CDR3 region has 15 residues. The V gene lost 0 bases and the J gene lost 3 bases, with 13 bases spanning the gap. The CDR3 sequence: CASSVGPDPNYEQYF. The CDR3, as DNA: TGTGCCAGCAGCGTAGGACCAGACCCCAACTACGAGCAGTACTTC.

J is TRBJ2-2 and V is TRBV5-1; no clear D. This CDR3 has 15 residues. Germline values: CDR1 SGHRS, CDR2 YFSETQ. The V end lost 0 bases, the J end lost 3 bases, and 9 bases lay between the germline ends. The CDR3 here is CASSLALLDTGELFF. CDR3 DNA: TGCGCCAGCAGCTTGGCACTACTCGACACCGGGGAGCTGTTTTTT. Complete variable domain (other parts from reference TRBV5-1 and TRBJ2-2): KAGVTQTPRYLIKTRGQQVTLSCSPISGHRSVSWYQQTPGQGLQFLFEYFSETQRNKGNFPGRFSGRQFSNSRSEMNVSTLELGDSALYLCASSLALLDTGELFFGEGSRLTVL.

This chain joins TRBV28 and TRBJ2-5; 9 bases are shared with TRBD1. The CDR3 has 15 amino acids. Looked up from germline, CDR1 is MDHEN and CDR2 is SYDVKM. J lost 4 bases, V lost 3 bases, and 6 bases had no gene match. The CDR3 bases are TGTGCCAGCAGTTTTGGGGACAGGGCCCGAGAGACCCAGTACTTC. Its protein is CASSFGDRARETQYF.

This clone is a singleton in its sample. The gene calls are TRBV11-3 and TRBJ2-2, with 8 nucleotides matching TRBD2. CDR1 SGHNT and CDR2 YENEEA come from the germline V gene. The CDR3 has 15 amino acids. The V gene end was trimmed by 4 bases and the J gene end by 5 bases; junction bases not matched to a gene: 6. CDR3: CASSSGGLRTGELFF. CDR3 DNA sequence: TGTGCCAGCAGCTCGGGGGGGCTAAGAACCGGGGAGCTGTTTTTT.

This clone was counted between two and nine times. The chain links TRBV6-1 to TRBJ1-1; a weak D match, TRBD1 (6 bases). Trimming shortened V by 10 bases and J by 1 base, and 13 bases separated the two germline ends. Germline CDR1 reads MNHNS; CDR2 reads SASEGT. The length of the CDR3 is 13 residues. Written as DNA, the CDR3 is TGTGCCATCTTCAGGGGAAGGAACACTGAAGCTTTCTTT. As protein: CAIFRGRNTEAFF.

The genes are TRBV10-2 and TRBJ1-2; tentatively, D is TRBD1 (6 bases). This CDR3 spans 14 amino acids. Germline V gene data show CDR1 as WSHSY and CDR2 as SAAADI. Trimming pared 11 bases from V and 6 bases from J, leaving 22 bases between. CDR3 sequence reads: CASGSTGSADGYTF. CDR3 nucleotide sequence: TGCGCCTCCGGAAGCACAGGGAGTGCGGATGGCTACACCTTC.

The chain links TRBV27 to TRBJ1-2; D is unclear. There are 11 residues in the CDR3. The V end was cut by 5 bases, the J end by 7 bases, with 8 bases between. From germline, CDR1 is MNHEY and CDR2 SMNVEV (reference sequence). The CDR3 sequence: CASSEGTGYTF. The CDR3 nucleotides read TGTGCCAGCAGTGAGGGTACTGGCTACACCTTC.

V is TRBV27 and J is TRBJ1-2; tentatively, D is TRBD1 (6 bases). The length of the CDR3 is 12 residues. Trimming left V 2 bases short and J 13 bases short, with 14 bases between. Germline V gene data show CDR1 as MNHEY and CDR2 as SMNVEV (reference sequence). The CDR3, as DNA: TGTGCCAGCAGTTTAAGAGGGGGAAGTACCACCTTC. This codes for CASSLRGGSTTF.

The chain couples TRBV13 to TRBJ2-7; D may be TRBD1 or TRBD2 (5 bases each). CDR3 length equals 14 residues. Trimming stripped 4 bases from V and 5 bases from J, with 15 bases between. Germline loops: CDR1 PRHDT, CDR2 FYEKMQ (reference sequence). CDR3 coding DNA: TGTGCCAGCAGCTCACGGGGCAGCTACCACGAGCAGTACTTC. It translates to CASSSRGSYHEQYF.

The chain joins TRBV6-1 to TRBJ1-1; D may be TRBD1 (6 bases). CDR1 is MNHNS, CDR2 SASEGT, per germline. Trimming removed 2 bases from V and 5 bases from J, with 12 bases in between. The CDR3 is 14 amino acids. The CDR3 DNA follows: TGTGCCAGCAGTGAACGGGGGCGAGAAACTGAAGCTTTCTTT. Translation: CASSERGRETEAFF.

CDR3 protein: CASSPRWTSGGNEQYF. The CDR3 DNA sequence: TGCGCCAGCAGCCCACGATGGACTAGCGGGGGCAACGAGCAGTACTTC. This sequence joins TRBV5-1 and TRBJ2-7; 13 nucleotides align to TRBD2. The CDR3 contains 16 residues. Germline CDR1 and CDR2: SGHRS and YFSETQ. V lost 4 bases to trimming and J lost 5 bases; unmatched junction nucleotides: 9.

V gene TRBV7-8 combines with J gene TRBJ2-2; 9 bases align to TRBD1. Germline trimming cut 5 bases from V and 4 bases from J; bases unmatched to any gene: 2. CDR3 length: 14 residues. The V gene's germline CDR1 is SGHVS and CDR2 FQNEAQ. DNA of the CDR3: TGTGCCAGCAGCCGGGACAGGGCCACCGGGGAGCTGTTTTTT. Translation gives CASSRDRATGELFF. Together with reference TRBV7-8 and TRBJ2-2, the CDR3 gives the full variable domain: GAGVSQSPRYKVAKRGQDVALRCDPISGHVSLFWYQQALGQGPEFLTYFQNEAQLDKSGLPSDRFFAERPEGSVSTLKIQRTQQEDSAVYLCASSRDRATGELFFGEGSRLTVL.

This chain connects TRBV7-2 to TRBJ2-7; 10 bases are a match to TRBD1. The CDR3 has 11 residues. Germline values: CDR1 SGHTA, CDR2 FQGNSA. V trimming: 6 bases; J trimming: 12 bases; junction bases outside the gene matches: 5. CDR3 in amino acids: CASSGGQGLYF. The CDR3 DNA follows: TGTGCCAGCAGTGGGGGACAGGGGTTGTACTTC.

V usage is TRBV4-1 and J usage is TRBJ2-2; TRBD2 aligns across 8 bases. V dropped 4 bases and J dropped 0; count of bases not matched to a gene: 13. CDR1 is MGHRA, CDR2 YSYEKL, per germline. The CDR3 runs to 19 residues. The CDR3 bases are TGCGCCAGCAGCCGAGGGAGGGGGGTACTAGCGGCGAACACCGGGGAGCTGTTTTTT. Translating gives CASSRGRGVLAANTGELFF.